This T cell receptor beta chain was profiled in a study of blood T cell repertoires in COVID-19. The wider study: Samples of COVID-19 (acute and convalescent) were obtained from the United States, Italy and Spain.

The repertoire was sequenced with immunoSEQ multiplex PCR; TCRdb's copy has only in-frame clones and lacks some. The repertoire holds 90,000 or so clones, with around 83% as singletons. This CDR3 region has 16 residues. Trimming cost V 5 bases and J 0 bases, with 16 bases left between them. Per germline, CDR1 LNHNV and CDR2 YYDKDF (reference sequence). This chain connects TRBV15 to TRBJ1-2; a possible D gene is TRBD1 (5 bases). This TCR came from a man between 60 and 75 years old with acute or convalescent COVID-19. Sequenced material: peripheral blood. In DNA form, the CDR3 reads TGTGCCACCAGCTTACGCGACAGTCACGCTAACTATGGCTACACCTTC. The encoded protein is CATSLRDSHANYGYTF. The full variable domain, in which reference TRBV15 and TRBJ1-2 provide the parts outside the CDR3, is DAMVIQNPRYQVTQFGKPVTLSCSQTLNHNVMYWYQQKSSQAPKLLFHYYDKDFNNEADTPDNFQSRRPNTSFCFLDIRSPGLGDTAMYLCATSLRDSHANYGYTFGSGTRLTVV.